The T cell receptor (beta chain) described here comes from a study of blood T cell repertoires in COVID-19. The authors' processing: By means of reference gene primer amplification, nucleated cell counts were estimated. Clones were sequenced by immunoSEQ multiplex PCR, and TCRdb holds only the in-frame ones, with some missing. The V and J calls and clone size were taken over from that table, and D and trimming were inferred from the DNA. The sample has approximately 110,000 clones; 86% are singletons. The CDR3 length is 13 residues. V was cut by 7 bases and J by 4 bases, with 11 bases left in between. Germline assignment: CDR1 WNHNN and CDR2 SYGVQD (reference sequence).

Sequenced sample: peripheral blood. The chain has TRBV10-1 and TRBJ2-1, with D perhaps matching TRBD2 (6 bases). This clonotype was sampled from a human donor in a cohort sampled during active COVID-19. The CDR3 DNA is TGCGCCAGCACAGGGACTTTGTACAATGAGCAGTTCTTC. Its translation is CASTGTLYNEQFF.